Presented here are 24 T cell receptor beta chains from one specimen sequenced in a study of cytomegalovirus exposure and HLA in healthy donors. The PCR employed 60 Vbeta primers together with 13 Jbeta primers. The protocol was immunoSEQ multiplex PCR, while the TCRdb copy is restricted to in-frame clones and leaves out a portion. The sample shows some 170,000 clones, around 75% of them seen only once. The source material was PBMCs. These receptors came from a man younger than 35 in good health and CMV-seropositive.

The genes are TRBV6-1 and TRBJ1-2; TRBD1 agrees at 8 bases. The CDR3 runs 15 residues. The V segment lost 1 base and the J segment 1 base; nucleotides outside the gene matches: 2. Germline values: CDR1 MNHNS, CDR2 SASEGT. Here the CDR3 DNA reads TGTGCCAGCAGTGAAGGAGGACAGGGTAACTATGGCTACACCTTC. Residues: CASSEGGQGNYGYTF.

The rearrangement uses TRBV5-1 and TRBJ1-2, with D possibly being TRBD1 (6 bases). Germline V gene lookup returns CDR1 SGHRS and CDR2 YFSETQ. V lost 0 bases and J 6 bases, leaving 18 bases between the germline ends. This CDR3 is built from 16 residues. CDR3 in amino acids: CASSLVSGGKQDGYTF. Here the CDR3 DNA reads TGCGCCAGCAGCTTGGTTTCTGGGGGCAAACAGGATGGCTACACCTTC. The full variable domain, rest sourced from reference TRBV5-1 and TRBJ1-2, is KAGVTQTPRYLIKTRGQQVTLSCSPISGHRSVSWYQQTPGQGLQFLFEYFSETQRNKGNFPGRFSGRQFSNSRSEMNVSTLELGDSALYLCASSLVSGGKQDGYTFGSGTRLTVV.

The chain carries TRBV30 and TRBJ1-5; possibly TRBD1 for D (5 bases). V was pared by 2 bases and J by 7 bases, with 12 bases between. Per the germline V gene, CDR1 is GTSNPN and CDR2 is SVGIG (reference sequence). The CDR3 contains 13 residues. The CDR3 coding sequence is TGTGCCTGGAGTTCAGGGTTAGGACAGCCCCAGCATTTT. Residues: CAWSSGLGQPQHF.

This clone was picked up one time. The chain employs TRBV30 and TRBJ1-4; D is unclear. Germline CDR1 and CDR2: GTSNPN and SVGIG (reference sequence). CDR3 size: 15 residues. The V end was cut by 0 bases, the J end by 8 bases, with 16 bases between. The CDR3 sequence: CAWSVPWRGGEKLFF. DNA of the CDR3: TGTGCCTGGAGTGTACCTTGGAGAGGCGGGGAAAAACTGTTTTTT.

The V and J genes are TRBV19 and TRBJ1-1; 7 bases align to TRBD1. CDR1 and CDR2 from the germline V gene are LNHDA and SQIVND (reference sequence). The CDR3 covers 12 residues. V shed 5 bases and J 7 bases; nucleotides not matched to a gene: 4. CDR3 residues: CASSQGQVEAFF. The CDR3 nucleotides are TGTGCCAGTAGTCAAGGACAGGTTGAAGCTTTCTTT.

This clone was picked up a small number of times. The DNA of the CDR3 is TGTGCCAGCAGCTTAGTGTCGGGGGGCACAGATACGCAGTATTTT. Amino acids: CASSLVSGGTDTQYF. The chain joins TRBV7-2 to TRBJ2-3; tentative D call: TRBD2 (6 bases). This CDR3 region has 15 residues. Trimming cost V 1 base and J 1 base, with 9 bases left between them. The germline V gene encodes CDR1 SGHTA and CDR2 FQGNSA.

Only one count was recorded for this clone. The V and J genes are TRBV5-1 and TRBJ1-1; 9 bases line up with TRBD1. The V gene's germline CDR1 is SGHRS and CDR2 YFSETQ. The CDR3 extends over 15 amino acids. The V segment lost 0 bases and the J segment 2 bases; nucleotides outside the gene matches: 2. For the CDR3, the DNA is TGCGCCAGCAGCTTGGAGGGACAGGGCAACACTGAAGCTTTCTTT. It specifies CASSLEGQGNTEAFF.

The rearrangement joins TRBV10-1 to TRBJ2-3; 7 bases are shared with TRBD2. Trimming took 8 bases from V and 4 from J; bases not matched to a gene: 3. This CDR3 contains 12 residues. The germline V gene encodes CDR1 WNHNN and CDR2 SYGVQD (reference sequence). CDR3 loop: CASSSGSDTQYF. The CDR3 bases are TGCGCCAGCTCTAGCGGATCAGATACGCAGTATTTT.

The CDR3 loop reads CASGFRDRGPDEAFF. The DNA of the CDR3 is TGTGCTAGTGGTTTCCGGGACAGGGGGCCCGATGAAGCTTTCTTT. The V call is TRBV12-5, the J call TRBJ1-1, with 12 positions matching TRBD1. CDR1 is LGHNT, CDR2 FRNRAP, per germline. V lost 3 bases to trimming and J lost 7 bases; unmatched junction nucleotides: 6. This CDR3 spans 15 amino acids. The variable domain in full, completed from reference TRBV12-5 and TRBJ1-1, reads DARVTQTPRHKVTEMGQEVTMRCQPILGHNTVFWYRQTMMQGLELLAYFRNRAPLDDSGMPKDRFSAEMPDATLATLKIQPSEPRDSAVYFCASGFRDRGPDEAFFGQGTRLTVV.

This clone was observed a few times. The gene calls are TRBV6-6 and TRBJ1-1; 7 positions match TRBD1. V was pared by 8 bases and J by 5 bases, with 11 bases of the junction left unmatched. CDR1 and CDR2 from the germline V gene are MNHNY and SVGAGI (reference sequence). The CDR3 is 14 residues long. The CDR3: CASGAGGRITEAFF. The CDR3 nucleotides read TGTGCCAGCGGGGCAGGGGGGAGGATAACTGAAGCTTTCTTT.

Comment on this clone: Different DNA sequences within this sample yield the same CDR3. This chain joins TRBV7-3 and TRBJ2-3; a possible D gene is TRBD2 (5 bases). Deletions cut 2 bases from V and 3 bases from J, with 12 bases between. The CDR3 is 15 amino acids. Germline V gene data show CDR1 as SGHTA and CDR2 as FQGTGA. This CDR3 reads CASSLGPRGTDTQYF. For the CDR3, the DNA is TGTGCCAGCAGCTTAGGTCCCCGGGGTACAGATACGCAGTATTTT.

The chain recombines TRBV6-5 with TRBJ2-3; the D gene is possibly TRBD1 (6 bases). The V and J ends lost 10 bases and 4 bases respectively, with 12 bases between them. From germline, CDR1 is MNHEY and CDR2 SVGAGI. The CDR3 length is 12 residues. The CDR3 is CATQGFSDTQYF. Written as DNA, the CDR3 is TGTGCCACACAGGGTTTCTCAGATACGCAGTATTTT.

The chain uses TRBV5-5 and TRBJ1-2; TRBD1 might be the D (6 bases). V was shortened by 0 bases and J by 7 bases, with 13 bases between the two germline ends. CDR1 is SGHKS, CDR2 YYEKEE, per germline (reference sequence). This CDR3 has 14 amino acids. CDR3 sequence (DNA): TGTGCCAGCAGCTTGGACAGGGCGTGGGGTGGCTACACCTTC. It encodes CASSLDRAWGGYTF.

This clone was found once. This rearrangement joins TRBV6-5 to TRBJ1-2, with a possible D match to TRBD1 (6 bases). V shed 5 bases and J shed 3 bases, with 13 bases lying between them. CDR1 is MNHEY and CDR2 is SVGAGI in the germline V gene. This CDR3 region has 14 residues. CDR3 coding DNA: TGTGCCAGCAGTCGGGGGGGCGCGGACTATGGCTACACCTTC. Its protein product is CASSRGGADYGYTF.

The V gene is TRBV27, the J gene TRBJ1-4, with 11 bases fitting TRBD1. The CDR3 is 16 residues long. Germline V lookup: CDR1 MNHEY, CDR2 SMNVEV (reference sequence). With V trimmed by 2 bases and J by 4 bases, 3 bases remained unmatched. The CDR3, as DNA: TGTGCCAGCAGTTTAGCGGGACAGGGGGTTAATGAAAAACTGTTTTTT. As protein: CASSLAGQGVNEKLFF.

This clone was picked up a small number of times. This chain uses TRBV11-3 with TRBJ2-3, with a tentative D call TRBD2 (6 bases). The V end lost 0 bases, the J end lost 0 bases, and 13 bases lay between the germline ends. Germline CDR1 reads SGHNT; CDR2 reads YENEEA. The CDR3 has 17 residues. The CDR3 loop reads CASSLDRRARSTDTQYF. For the CDR3, the DNA is TGTGCCAGCAGCTTAGATAGGAGGGCCAGGAGCACAGATACGCAGTATTTT.

V is TRBV6-1 and J is TRBJ1-5; 7 nucleotides align to TRBD1. Germline loops: CDR1 MNHNS, CDR2 SASEGT. The CDR3 loop spans 14 amino acids. The V gene end was trimmed by 6 bases and the J gene end by 4 bases; junction bases not matched to a gene: 6. The DNA of the CDR3 is TGTGCCAGCAGCGGAGGACAGGAGAATCAGCCCCAGCATTTT. This translates into CASSGGQENQPQHF.

This chain connects TRBV5-4 to TRBJ1-2; D gene ambiguous. The V end lost 0 bases, the J end lost 3 bases, and 18 bases lay between the germline ends. CDR1 is SGHNT and CDR2 is YYREEE in the germline V gene (reference sequence). The CDR3 length is 17 residues. CDR3 amino acids: CASSLEWARSGDYGYTF. The CDR3 DNA follows: TGTGCCAGCAGCTTGGAGTGGGCCCGGTCTGGTGACTATGGCTACACCTTC.

The V call is TRBV11-2, the J call TRBJ2-3; no firm D call. Germline-derived CDR1 and CDR2 are SGHAT and FQNNGV. This CDR3 region has 13 residues. Between the trimmed V and J ends, which lost 6 bases and 4 bases, there was a span of 11 bases. The CDR3 is CASRHLGADTQYF. The DNA for the CDR3 is TGTGCCAGCAGGCACCTAGGTGCAGATACGCAGTATTTT.

The chain combines TRBV30 with TRBJ2-7; tentative D call: TRBD2 (6 bases). Trimming stripped 1 base from V and 7 bases from J, with 14 bases between. The CDR3 runs to 13 residues. The germline V gene encodes CDR1 GTSNPN and CDR2 SVGIG (reference sequence). The CDR3 nucleotides read TGTGCCTGGAGTGAGGTCCGGGAGCGGGAGCAGTACGTC. Protein product: CAWSEVREREQYV.

The chain is built from TRBV7-9 and TRBJ2-3, with TRBD2 matching 9 bases. The CDR3 contains 15 residues. Looked up from germline, CDR1 is SEHNR and CDR2 is FQNEAQ (reference sequence). The V gene end was trimmed by 5 bases and the J gene end by 2 bases; junction bases not matched to a gene: 5. The CDR3 DNA reads as TGTGCCAGCAGCAAGAGCGGGAGGCCCACAGATACGCAGTATTTT. It yields the protein CASSKSGRPTDTQYF. Combining the CDR3 with reference TRBV7-9 and TRBJ2-3 gives the whole variable domain DTGVSQNPRHKITKRGQNVTFRCDPISEHNRLYWYRQTLGQGPEFLTYFQNEAQLEKSRLLSDRFSAERPKGSFSTLEIQRTEQGDSAMYLCASSKSGRPTDTQYFGPGTRLTVL.

The CDR3 is CASSGHRDRDEKLFF. The CDR3 DNA reads as TGTGCCAGCAGCGGACACCGGGACAGGGATGAAAAACTGTTTTTT. The V gene is TRBV11-2, the J gene TRBJ1-4; 9 bases are a match to TRBD1. The CDR3 loop spans 15 amino acids. CDR1 is SGHAT and CDR2 is FQNNGV in the germline V gene. Trimming at V came to 5 bases and at J to 6 bases, leaving 7 bases not matched to a gene.

The chain carries TRBV11-3 and TRBJ2-3; 7 positions match TRBD1. This CDR3 is built from 16 residues. V lost 4 bases and J lost 1; bases outside the gene matches: 8. Germline V lookup: CDR1 SGHNT, CDR2 YENEEA. The CDR3 DNA reads as TGTGCCAGCAGCTCGCCACAGGGGTGGGGCACAGATACGCAGTATTTT. Amino acid sequence: CASSSPQGWGTDTQYF.

This clone was seen once. The rearrangement links TRBV11-3 to TRBJ2-6; maybe TRBD1 (6 bases). The V gene lost 5 bases and the J gene lost 1 base, with 6 bases spanning the gap. CDR1 is SGHNT and CDR2 is YENEEA in the germline V gene. The CDR3 has 14 amino acids. The CDR3, as DNA: TGTGCCAGCAGCACAGGGTCTGGGGCCAACGTCCTGACTTTC. Translating it yields CASSTGSGANVLTF. Full variable domain (rest looked up from reference TRBV11-3 and TRBJ2-6): EAGVVQSPRYKIIEKKQPVAFWCNPISGHNTLYWYLQNLGQGPELLIRYENEEAVDDSQLPKDRFSAERLKGVDSTLKIQPAELGDSAVYLCASSTGSGANVLTFGAGSRLTVL.